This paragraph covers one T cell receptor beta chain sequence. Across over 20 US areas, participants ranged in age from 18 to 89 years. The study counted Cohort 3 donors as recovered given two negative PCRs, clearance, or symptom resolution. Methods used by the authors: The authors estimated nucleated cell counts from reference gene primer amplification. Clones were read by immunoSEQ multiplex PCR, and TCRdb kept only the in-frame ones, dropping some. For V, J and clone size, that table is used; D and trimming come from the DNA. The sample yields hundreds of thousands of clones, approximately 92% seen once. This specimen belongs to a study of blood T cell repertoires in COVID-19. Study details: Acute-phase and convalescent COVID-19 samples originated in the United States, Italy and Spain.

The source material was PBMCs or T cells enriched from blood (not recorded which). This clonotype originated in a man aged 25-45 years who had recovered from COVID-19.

CDR3 nucleotide sequence: TGTGCCAGCAGCTTAGGGTCGTTAGCGGGACTCACAGATACGCAGTATTTT. Amino acid sequence: CASSLGSLAGLTDTQYF. This chain uses TRBV7-9 with TRBJ2-3; 8 nucleotides match TRBD2. Looked up from germline, CDR1 is SEHNR and CDR2 is FQNEAQ (reference sequence). J gave up 2 bases and V 1 base, and 8 bases lay outside the gene matches. The CDR3 loop spans 17 amino acids.